Shown below are 15 T cell receptor beta chains from a single sample sequenced in a study of PD-1 blockade in classical Hodgkin lymphoma (TCRdb year 2020). Explained via the paper, the time point label denotes: cycle 2 day 1 (C2D1) of nivolumab. Relapse after autologous stem cell transplantation had occurred in all trial patients, and cohorts A, B and C were distinguished by prior brentuximab vedotin exposure. Library construction relied on the immunoSEQ multiplex PCR assay. TCRdb obtained this table from immuneACCESS and retained in-frame rearrangements with V and J assigned. These tables miss some clones; where compared with another copy, unresolved V genes account for less than half of the shortfall, and the remainder is unexplained. The table for this sample lists tens of thousands of clones; around 80% of them were counted only once. Of the sample, approximately 10% is held by the ten largest clones.

Sample: peripheral blood mononuclear cells (PBMCs), taken before the second cycle of nivolumab. These receptors originate from a human donor with classical Hodgkin lymphoma.

The rearrangement joins TRBV4-3 to TRBJ2-1, with 9 bases lining up with TRBD1. With 1 base clipped from V and 7 bases from J, the junction kept 5 bases outside the gene matches. The CDR3 sequence is 15 residues long. The germline CDR1 and CDR2 sequences are LGHNA and YSLEER. As DNA, the CDR3 is TGCGCCAGCAGCCAAGCCGGGACAGGGTTTAATGAGCAGTTCTTC. Translated, it gives CASSQAGTGFNEQFF.

The V call is TRBV5-4, the J call TRBJ1-1, with 7 bases matching TRBD1. Germline CDR1 and CDR2: SGHNT and YYREEE (reference sequence). V trimming: 1 base; J trimming: 7 bases; junction bases outside the gene matches: 10. CDR3 length equals 15 residues. CDR3 sequence (DNA): TGTGCCAGCAGCTTGCCCCGGGACAGACCTGTTGAAGCTTTCTTT. Amino acids: CASSLPRDRPVEAFF.

This chain connects TRBV6-1 to TRBJ1-5; 8 bases line up with TRBD1. This CDR3 contains 15 residues. Germline V gene data show CDR1 as MNHNS and CDR2 as SASEGT. The ends lost 2 bases at V and 6 bases at J; junction bases unmatched: 6. DNA of the CDR3: TGTGCCAGCAGTGAATCAGACAGGGGAGGTCAGCCCCAGCATTTT. Residues: CASSESDRGGQPQHF.

V gene TRBV10-1 combines with J gene TRBJ1-6, with D possibly matching TRBD1 (5 bases). This CDR3 contains 14 residues. The germline V gene encodes CDR1 WNHNN and CDR2 SYGVQD (reference sequence). Deletions cut 0 bases from V and 14 bases from J, with 14 bases between. This CDR3 reads CASSESRRGKTLHF. Written as DNA, the CDR3 is TGCGCCAGCAGTGAGTCGAGGAGGGGTAAGACCCTCCACTTT.

CDR3 DNA sequence: TGTGCCAGCAGTTTACCCGGGACAGGCCCCACAGATACGCAGTATTTT. It encodes CASSLPGTGPTDTQYF. The chain combines TRBV28 with TRBJ2-3; 8 nucleotides align to TRBD1. Unmatched junction bases numbered 6, after V lost 2 bases and J lost 2 bases. CDR3 length: 16 residues. Germline V gene sequence: CDR1 MDHEN, CDR2 SYDVKM.

The rearrangement links TRBV19 to TRBJ1-1; 8 nucleotides line up with TRBD1. Germline CDR1 reads LNHDA; CDR2 reads SQIVND (reference sequence). The CDR3 is made up of 12 amino acids. V was clipped by 6 bases and J by 7 bases; unmatched bases: 4. For the CDR3, the DNA is TGTGCCAGTAGCCTACAGGGGGTTGAAGCTTTCTTT. This translates into CASSLQGVEAFF.

This chain uses TRBV6-4 with TRBJ2-5; 8 bases line up with TRBD1. The V gene end was trimmed by 4 bases and the J gene end by 4 bases; junction bases not matched to a gene: 2. Germline CDR1 and CDR2: MRHNA and SNTAGT. The CDR3 has 13 residues. The CDR3 spells CASSGDRGETQYF. The DNA for the CDR3 is TGTGCCAGCAGTGGAGACAGGGGAGAGACCCAGTACTTC.

This clone came up once. The CDR3 nucleotides are TGTGCCAGCAGCTCCCTCGGCCGGGGGAATGAGCAGTTCTTC. This gives the protein CASSSLGRGNEQFF. V and J are TRBV7-2 and TRBJ2-1, with D possibly TRBD2 on 6 matching bases. This CDR3 spans 14 amino acids. V was cut by 4 bases and J by 7 bases, with 14 bases left in between. The V gene's germline CDR1 is SGHTA and CDR2 FQGNSA.

The rearrangement links TRBV2 to TRBJ2-1, with TRBD1 matching 9 bases. CDR1 and CDR2 from the germline V gene are SNHLY and FYNNEI. This CDR3 is built from 14 residues. Trimming cost V 11 bases and J 2 bases; bases outside gene matches: 7. CDR3 DNA: TGTGCCGGTTCCGACAGGGGGACCTACAATGAGCAGTTCTTC. Its protein product is CAGSDRGTYNEQFF.

The V gene is TRBV6-5, the J gene TRBJ1-2; D ambiguous. The CDR3 has 15 residues. Trimming took 0 bases from V and 1 from J, leaving 9 bases between them. From germline, CDR1 is MNHEY and CDR2 SVGAGI. The chain's CDR3 is CASSYSGGDNYGYTF. The DNA of the CDR3 is TGTGCCAGCAGTTACTCGGGAGGTGATAACTATGGCTACACCTTC.

The gene calls are TRBV5-6 and TRBJ2-1; TRBD2 aligns across 10 bases. V lost 2 bases and J lost 0; bases outside the gene matches: 8. This CDR3 region has 18 residues. Germline-derived CDR1 and CDR2 are SGHDT and YYEEEE. The CDR3 region has the DNA TGTGCCAGCAGCTTATATAGCGGGGGGACCTTCTCCTACAATGAGCAGTTCTTC. Its translation: CASSLYSGGTFSYNEQFF.

The rearrangement joins TRBV28 to TRBJ1-5, with no clear D. Trimming took 8 bases from V and 3 from J, leaving 11 bases between them. CDR1 is MDHEN, CDR2 SYDVKM, per germline. The CDR3 length is 13 residues. For the CDR3, the DNA is TGTGCCAGCGGCCGCCGCTCCAATCAGCCCCAGCATTTT. Translating gives CASGRRSNQPQHF. Together with reference TRBV28 and TRBJ1-5, the CDR3 gives the full variable domain: DVKVTQSSRYLVKRTGEKVFLECVQDMDHENMFWYRQDPGLGLRLIYFSYDVKMKEKGDIPEGYSVSREKKERFSLILESASTNQTSMYLCASGRRSNQPQHFGDGTRLSIL.

The rearrangement links TRBV7-9 to TRBJ2-7, with D unresolved. Germline CDR1 SEHNR, CDR2 FQNEAQ (reference sequence). The CDR3 totals 14 residues. V was cut by 4 bases and J by 1 base, with 11 bases left in between. CDR3 in amino acids: CASSSPVWSYEQYF. The CDR3 nucleotides are TGTGCCAGCAGCTCCCCCGTATGGTCCTACGAGCAGTACTTC.

In DNA, the CDR3 is TGCGCCAGCAGTAAGGTGGGAGTAAACACTGAAGCTTTCTTT. Encoded protein: CASSKVGVNTEAFF. J is TRBJ1-1 and V is TRBV10-2; no reliable D call. This CDR3 has 14 residues. The germline CDR1 and CDR2 sequences are WSHSY and SAAADI. V was clipped by 5 bases and J by 2 bases, with 12 bases between them.

The rearrangement joins TRBV28 to TRBJ2-3; 14 bases are a match to TRBD2. V was pared by 6 bases and J by 2 bases, with 10 bases of the junction left unmatched. The CDR3 consists of 18 residues. CDR1 and CDR2 from the germline V gene are MDHEN and SYDVKM. CDR3 loop: CASSSLGLAGGPTDTQYF. Here the CDR3 DNA reads TGTGCCAGCAGCTCCCTCGGACTAGCGGGGGGTCCCACAGATACGCAGTATTTT.